This TCR beta chain was observed in a study of beta chain features in type 1 diabetes. Study context: Age, gender and cell yields were similar between patients and healthy donors. All samples combined gave about 100 million sorted cells for examination. Study conclusions and caveats: Type 1 diabetes patients showed a moderate but significant shortening of TCRB CDR3s in all four CD4+ subsets.

This clone was detected only a few times. Its antigen remains unidentified. The junction departs from germline at one end; a sequencing error may be responsible. The CDR3 runs to 15 residues. CDR1 is SGHTA, CDR2 FQGNSA, per germline. Averaging roughly 100 mL, one heparinised blood draw was given by each donor. Sorting that relied on CD45RO/CCR7/CD25/CD127/CD95/CD27 yielded CD4+ naive, central memory, regulatory and stem cell-like memory cells. The investigators reverse transcribed all of the isolated RNA, so they sequenced expressed TCRB transcripts. Sequenced by immunoSEQ multiplex PCR; TCRdb stores in-frame clones only, minus some. Among 300,000 to 350,000 clones, approximately 9.9% were seen once, and the ten largest hold approximately 1%.

The sample comprised central memory CD4+ T cells from blood. The J gene is TRBJ2-7, the V gene TRBV7-2; tentative D call: TRBD1 (5 bases). The TCR sequence derives from a man aged 25-45 years with type 1 diabetes. CDR3 sequence (DNA): TGCGCCAGCAGCCAAGAAGCAGGGCCATACAACGAGCAGTACTTC. It yields the protein CASSQEAGPYNEQYF.